This T cell receptor (beta chain) was captured by sequencing in a study of T cells in Graves' hyperthyroidism and ophthalmopathy. Study findings and constraints: A 13 V-J signature model discriminated ophthalmopathy versus stable hyperthyroidism. Researchers found most expanded thyroid clonotypes above 0.001 in blood as well.

As to this clonotype: The target antigen is unknown.

Patients were excluded for uncontrolled infection, other autoimmune disease, pregnancy or lactation. Diagnoses were established using clinical symptoms, serum thyroxine and TRAb, thyroid ultrasound and orbital computed tomography. The source material, RNA transcripts, was used to amplify TCR beta CDR3 regions. TCR CDR3 regions were first amplified by RT-PCR with HTBI primers. In TCRdb, the multiplex PCR reads were re-called with MiXCR into one record per CDR3 protein. Here the sample spans 500,000 to 650,000 distinct CDR3 sequences, over 35% being singletons. CDR3 length: 15 amino acids. From germline, CDR1 is SQVTM and CDR2 ANQGSEA. V was clipped by 4 bases and J by 7 bases; unmatched bases: 15.

The clonotype comes from an adult woman with Graves' disease, either hyperthyroidism or ophthalmopathy (not recorded which). Sequences were obtained from peripheral blood or thyroid tissue (not recorded which). This chain joins TRBV29-1 and TRBJ2-7, with 8 bases matching TRBD2. The CDR3 here is CSVGRREDLQEEQYF. The CDR3 DNA is TGCAGCGTTGGTCGGCGGGAGGACCTTCAAGAGGAGCAGTACTTC.